This T cell receptor (beta chain) emerged from a study of cytomegalovirus exposure and HLA in healthy donors. Study at large: Sequencing of about 179 million T cells in an earlier analysis found about 120 million unique TCR beta sequences.

Concerning this clone itself: Its antigen is not identified.

Primers for the PCR totalled 60 Vbeta and 13 Jbeta. Some clones are missing from TCRdb's copy, which holds only in-frame ones; the method was immunoSEQ multiplex PCR. The table gives about 160,000 clones; the top ten clones make up approximately 2.3% of it. The germline gives CDR1 MGHRA, CDR2 YSYEKL. V trimming: 4 bases; J trimming: 3 bases; junction bases outside the gene matches: 8. CDR3 length: 15 amino acids. The study, taken as a whole, reports: Productive status was seen about 90% or about 30% of the time for most TCR beta V segments in an earlier analysis. As a later analysis revealed, most CMV-associated TCR beta chains appeared HLA-restricted.

These donors, healthy bone marrow donors, were studied. The receptor comes from a man between 25 and 39 years old in good health and CMV-seronegative. The chain combines TRBV4-1 with TRBJ1-2, with 7 bases matching TRBD1. Sequencing was carried out using PBMCs. DNA of the CDR3: TGCGCCAGCAGCCTTCCGGGACAGAAAGACTATGGCTACACCTTC. It is translated as CASSLPGQKDYGYTF.